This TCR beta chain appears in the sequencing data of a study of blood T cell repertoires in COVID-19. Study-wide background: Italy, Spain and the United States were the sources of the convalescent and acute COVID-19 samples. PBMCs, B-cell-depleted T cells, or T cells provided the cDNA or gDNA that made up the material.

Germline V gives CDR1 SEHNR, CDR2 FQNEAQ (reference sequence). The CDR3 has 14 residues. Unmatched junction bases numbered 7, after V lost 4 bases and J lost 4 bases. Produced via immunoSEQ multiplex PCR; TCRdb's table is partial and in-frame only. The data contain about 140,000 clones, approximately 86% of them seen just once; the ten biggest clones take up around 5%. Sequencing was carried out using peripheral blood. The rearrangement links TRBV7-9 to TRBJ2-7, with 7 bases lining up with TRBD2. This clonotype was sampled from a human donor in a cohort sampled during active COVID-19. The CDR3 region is CASSSGGSAYEQYF. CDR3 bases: TGTGCCAGCAGCTCGGGGGGTTCAGCGTACGAGCAGTACTTC.